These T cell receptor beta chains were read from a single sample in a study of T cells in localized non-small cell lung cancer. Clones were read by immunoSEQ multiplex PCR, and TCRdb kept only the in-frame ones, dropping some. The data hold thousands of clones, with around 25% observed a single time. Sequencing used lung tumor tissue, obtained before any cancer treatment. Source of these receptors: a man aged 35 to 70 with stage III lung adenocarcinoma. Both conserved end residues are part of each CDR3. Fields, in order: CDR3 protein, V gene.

cdr3_aa: CASSANPPGLRAGANVLTF; v_call: TRBV11-3
cdr3_aa: CASSGVAIYNEQFF; v_call: TRBV9
cdr3_aa: CASSQDKGTGSRETQYF; v_call: TRBV1
cdr3_aa: CASSFGQNHSPLHF; v_call: TRBV5-1
cdr3_aa: CATGRAGEKKRNEQFF; v_call: TRBV15
cdr3_aa: CASSGSSRGYTF; v_call: TRBV9
cdr3_aa: CASSELAGGLSYEQYF; v_call: TRBV9
cdr3_aa: CASSPEQGWGTTEAFF; v_call: TRBV7-1
cdr3_aa: CASSSTDRGRVEKLFF; v_call: TRBV6-8
cdr3_aa: CASSPLGSSVYEQYF; v_call: TRBV11-3
cdr3_aa: CASSNRQAQLAEAFF; v_call: TRBV28
cdr3_aa: CASSFLRGADTEAFF; v_call: TRBV6-7
cdr3_aa: CASSESAVGVNTEAFF; v_call: TRBV10-2
cdr3_aa: CASSGGQGEGNFGTEAFF; v_call: TRBV6-8
cdr3_aa: CASSFPSGGPTGELFF; v_call: TRBV5-1
cdr3_aa: CASSQGQGLGATNEKLFF; v_call: TRBV11-3
cdr3_aa: CASSQGWSRDSNQPQHF; v_call: TRBV1
cdr3_aa: CASSGLAGGGYNEQFF; v_call: TRBV10-2
cdr3_aa: CASAPGGGTIREAFF; v_call: TRBV12-5
cdr3_aa: CASSYGGLTGYEQYF; v_call: TRBV6-8
cdr3_aa: CASTKEREDNTGELFF; v_call: TRBV11-3
cdr3_aa: CASSRTGNSPLHF; v_call: TRBV2
cdr3_aa: CASSFTGQGAGELFF; v_call: TRBV11-3
cdr3_aa: CASGPGTGLYEQYF; v_call: TRBV12-5
cdr3_aa: CASSVTGKWQETQYF; v_call: TRBV9
cdr3_aa: CTSSQGNLGLADSNTGELFF; v_call: TRBV1
cdr3_aa: CASSLRGQGEYGYTF; v_call: TRBV11-3
cdr3_aa: CATSSGTGVNEQFF; v_call: TRBV15
cdr3_aa: CASSEGGLDRGFYEQYF; v_call: TRBV6-1
cdr3_aa: CASTKPPDGDTQYF; v_call: TRBV10-2
cdr3_aa: CASSLARQGGTNEKLFF; v_call: TRBV28
cdr3_aa: CASTTSNEKLFF; v_call: TRBV6-8
cdr3_aa: CASSFSVQRLLHF; v_call: TRBV28
cdr3_aa: CASRGAWSTEAFF; v_call: TRBV19
cdr3_aa: CASSVGTSGGRVDTQYF; v_call: TRBV9
cdr3_aa: CAIGAGQGAQNYGYTF; v_call: TRBV6-8
cdr3_aa: CAWSRDTYSYEQYF; v_call: TRBV30
cdr3_aa: CATSRDRSSPLNEQFF; v_call: TRBV15
cdr3_aa: CASSLGGLPADTQYF; v_call: TRBV5-1
cdr3_aa: CASRPGGDYGYTF; v_call: TRBV19
cdr3_aa: CSVERGEYEQYF; v_call: TRBV29-1